This entry lists 18 T cell receptor beta chains sequenced from one sample in a study of beta chain features in type 1 diabetes. Findings and limits, study-wide: All four CD4+ subsets from Type 1 diabetes patients carried moderately but significantly shorter TCRB CDR3s.

Every bit of the isolated RNA underwent reverse transcription, so sequencing read expressed TCRB transcripts. Method: immunoSEQ multiplex PCR; TCRdb's copy keeps in-frame clones and lacks some. The profile covers around 650,000 clones, with around 12% appearing a single time and more than 0.095% taken by the ten largest. Antigens for these TCRs are unknown. The specimen was naive CD4+ T cells from blood. The receptors come from a man in his thirties or forties with type 1 diabetes.

The chain is built from TRBV19 and TRBJ1-5; no clear D. This CDR3 is 12 amino acids long. V was cut by 5 bases and J by 7 bases, with 9 bases left in between. Per the germline V gene, CDR1 is LNHDA and CDR2 is SQIVND (reference sequence). In nucleotides, the CDR3 is TGTGCCAGTAGTCCTGGGGAGCAGCCCCAGCATTTT. Its protein product is CASSPGEQPQHF.

There are a few counts of this clone. The chain has TRBV28 and TRBJ1-2; perhaps TRBD1 as D (5 bases). The CDR3 has 14 residues. V lost 2 bases to trimming and J lost 4 bases, with 11 bases between them. Germline V gives CDR1 MDHEN, CDR2 SYDVKM. The CDR3 sequence is CASSLGAARYGYTF. The CDR3 nucleotides are TGTGCCAGCAGTTTAGGGGCTGCTCGCTATGGCTACACCTTC.

This clone was seen only a few times. V is TRBV29-1 and J is TRBJ2-3; TRBD2 is a possible D gene (6 bases). The length of the CDR3 is 14 residues. Germline CDR1 is SQVTM and CDR2 is ANQGSEA. Trimming took 5 bases from V and 0 from J, leaving 12 bases between them. This CDR3 is CSVSSGESTDTQYF. The DNA of the CDR3 is TGCAGCGTTTCCTCGGGGGAAAGCACAGATACGCAGTATTTT.

This chain joins TRBV15 and TRBJ1-5; maybe TRBD1 (6 bases). Germline V gene sequence: CDR1 LNHNV, CDR2 YYDKDF (reference sequence). V lost 0 bases and J 8 bases, leaving 14 bases between the germline ends. CDR3 length equals 15 residues. The CDR3 spells CATSREGRGGEPQHF. In DNA, the CDR3 is TGTGCCACCAGCAGAGAAGGCAGGGGAGGTGAGCCCCAGCATTTT.

This clone was detected a few times. The V and J genes are TRBV19 and TRBJ1-5; D possibly corresponds to TRBD1 (5 bases). The CDR3 is 17 residues long. Trimming took 6 bases from V and 7 from J, leaving 25 bases between them. Germline values: CDR1 LNHDA, CDR2 SQIVND (reference sequence). CDR3 region: CASRLNSRQLVGQPQHF. The CDR3 bases are TGTGCCAGTAGACTGAACTCTAGACAGCTCGTTGGCCAGCCCCAGCATTTT.

About this clone itself: One end of the junction fails to match germline, which may point to a read error. The chain uses TRBV7-7 and TRBJ2-7; possibly TRBD2 for D (6 bases). The CDR3 covers 15 residues. Germline lookup yields CDR1 SSHAT and CDR2 FNYEAQ (reference sequence). This chain's CDR3 is CASSLADGFSYEQYF. In DNA, the CDR3 is TGTGCTAGCAGCTTAGCGGACGGATTTTCCTACGAGCAGTACTTC.

The table lists this clone with a few counts. This specimen includes other DNA sequences encoding the same CDR3. V and J are TRBV28 and TRBJ1-3; D gene uncertain. Trimming shortened V by 3 bases and J by 4 bases, and 7 bases separated the two germline ends. Germline V CDR1 and CDR2: MDHEN, SYDVKM. This CDR3 spans 13 amino acids. CDR3 amino acids: CASSLGTGNTIYF. The DNA of the CDR3 is TGTGCCAGCAGTTTGGGCACCGGAAACACCATATATTTT.

The chain carries TRBV29-1 and TRBJ2-7; possible D gene TRBD1, 6 bases. The germline gives CDR1 SQVTM, CDR2 ANQGSEA. V was pared by 4 bases and J by 2 bases, with 18 bases between. This CDR3 spans 15 amino acids. The CDR3, as DNA: TGCAGCGTTGTACCCCCCGGGACACGTACCTACGAGCAGTACTTC. It yields the protein CSVVPPGTRTYEQYF.

The gene calls are TRBV2 and TRBJ2-1; D not certain. V was shortened by 8 bases and J by 10 bases, with 12 bases between the two germline ends. This CDR3 region has 11 residues. The germline CDR1 and CDR2 sequences are SNHLY and FYNNEI. CDR3 nucleotides: TGTGCCAGCGGGCCGAATTGGGAGCAGTTCTTC. Translation gives CASGPNWEQFF.

The CDR3 region is CASSLHSSGVIEQFF. The CDR3 DNA sequence: TGTGCCAGCAGCTTACACTCTAGCGGGGTAATCGAGCAGTTCTTC. The chain couples TRBV7-3 to TRBJ2-1; 9 nucleotides agree with TRBD2. The CDR3 has 15 amino acids. Trimming took 2 bases from V and 10 from J; bases not matched to a gene: 9. Germline values: CDR1 SGHTA, CDR2 FQGTGA.

The V call is TRBV19, the J call TRBJ2-1, with 7 positions matching TRBD2. The CDR3 totals 16 residues. From germline, CDR1 is LNHDA and CDR2 SQIVND (reference sequence). V gave up 0 bases and J gave up 0 bases; unmatched junction bases: 2. CDR3 bases: TGTGCCAGTAGTATAGAGGGCGGGGGCTCCTACAATGAGCAGTTCTTC. Translation gives CASSIEGGGSYNEQFF.

This clone was observed a handful of times. The genes are TRBV7-2 and TRBJ1-1; D call uncertain. This CDR3 is 13 amino acids long. V lost 1 base, J lost 6 bases, and 9 bases lay in between. Germline lookup yields CDR1 SGHTA and CDR2 FQGNSA. The CDR3 nucleotides read TGTGCCAGCAGCTTAGAACTCACCCCTGAAGCTTTCTTT. Translating it yields CASSLELTPEAFF.

There are a few counts of this clone. The CDR3 reads CASSATSGTQETQYF. CDR3 DNA: TGTGCCAGCAGCGCCACCTCCGGGACCCAAGAGACCCAGTACTTC. The chain is built from TRBV9 and TRBJ2-5; D may correspond to TRBD1 or TRBD2 (5 bases each). Per germline, CDR1 SGDLS and CDR2 YYNGEE. The length of the CDR3 is 15 residues. The V end lost 3 bases, the J end lost 1 base, and 13 bases lay between the germline ends.

The genes are TRBV27 and TRBJ2-6; no firm D call. Germline assignment: CDR1 MNHEY and CDR2 SMNVEV (reference sequence). The CDR3 is 16 amino acids. The V and J ends lost 0 bases and 0 bases respectively, with 6 bases between them. CDR3 nucleotide sequence: TGTGCCAGCAGTTTATCGGGTTTCTCTGGGGCCAACGTCCTGACTTTC. Its protein product is CASSLSGFSGANVLTF. Together with reference TRBV27 and TRBJ2-6, the CDR3 gives the full variable domain: EAQVTQNPRYLITVTGKKLTVTCSQNMNHEYMSWYRQDPGLGLRQIYYSMNVEVTDKGDVPEGYKVSRKEKRNFPLILESPSPNQTSLYFCASSLSGFSGANVLTFGAGSRLTVL.

V and J are TRBV7-2 and TRBJ2-1; 9 bases agree with TRBD1. V was pared by 5 bases and J by 4 bases, with 9 bases of the junction left unmatched. This CDR3 region has 16 residues. Germline V lookup: CDR1 SGHTA, CDR2 FQGNSA. CDR3 amino acids: CASSPTGDRDYNEQFF. DNA of the CDR3: TGTGCCAGCAGCCCGACGGGGGACAGGGATTACAATGAGCAGTTCTTC.

This chain uses TRBV18 with TRBJ2-3; D may be TRBD1 (6 bases). Trimming removed 5 bases at V and 5 bases at J, with 14 bases between. Germline values: CDR1 KGHSH, CDR2 LQKENI. The CDR3 consists of 14 residues. CDR3 coding DNA: TGTGCCAGCTCATCCCGGCAGGGGCTAGATACGCAGTATTTT. Translated: CASSSRQGLDTQYF.

The chain recombines TRBV7-6 with TRBJ2-5, with D possibly matching TRBD2 (5 bases). The CDR3 runs to 13 residues. The germline CDR1 and CDR2 sequences are SGHVS and FNYEAQ. V was trimmed by 2 bases and J by 5 bases, leaving 9 bases between them. CDR3: CASSLNGGETQYF. In nucleotides, the CDR3 is TGTGCCAGCAGCTTAAATGGCGGGGAGACCCAGTACTTC.

This clone was observed a few times. V gene TRBV27 combines with J gene TRBJ1-2; D call uncertain. V was clipped by 8 bases and J by 4 bases, with 11 bases between them. CDR3 size: 12 residues. Germline V lookup: CDR1 MNHEY, CDR2 SMNVEV (reference sequence). The CDR3 DNA reads as TGTGCCAGCCCCGTGGGGTCCTATGGCTACACCTTC. It yields the protein CASPVGSYGYTF.